What follows is one T cell receptor beta chain and its context. This specimen belongs to a study of blood T cell repertoires in COVID-19. Study information: Researchers got acute and convalescent COVID-19 samples from the United States, Italy and Spain. The cDNA or gDNA used as material had been derived from T cells, B-cell-depleted T cells, or PBMCs.

Assay: immunoSEQ multiplex PCR; the TCRdb copy retains only in-frame clones and omits some. The sample holds roughly 200,000 clones, 80% to 85% seen once. V lost 3 bases to trimming and J lost 8 bases, with 18 bases between them. Germline CDR1 is KGHSH and CDR2 is LQKENI. This CDR3 spans 15 amino acids. This sequence joins TRBV18 and TRBJ2-3; D perhaps matches TRBD1 (5 bases). The sequenced material came from peripheral blood. The TCR sequence derives from a woman aged 40 to 50 with COVID-19, enrolled during active disease. The CDR3, as DNA: TGTGCCAGCTCACCGGACATTCCACCTACGGGTACGCAGTATTTT. Amino acid sequence: CASSPDIPPTGTQYF.